These T cell receptor beta chains were read from a single sample in a study of CD4 T cells in relation to SARS-CoV-2 and coronaviruses. Their antigens remain unidentified. TCRdb's table, derived via immunoSEQ multiplex PCR, lists solely in-frame clones and lacks some. The sample has 20,000 to 25,000 clones; 76% are singletons. The sample comprised CD4+ T cells from PBMCs, cultured in vitro. Every receptor here comes from a human donor in good health. Both conserved end residues are part of each CDR3.

13,TRBV28,TRBJ1-2,CASRTGANYGYTF
13,TRBV5-1,TRBJ2-5,CASSSYVSETQYF
15,TRBV5-4,TRBJ2-7,CASSLPGLAGVEQYF
13,TRBV12-3/TRBV12-4,TRBJ2-5,CASSLSGRETQYF
13,TRBV2,TRBJ2-1,CASSEFPRAEQFF
16,TRBV6-2/TRBV6-3,TRBJ2-3,CASSYGTGLAYDTQYF
14,TRBV30,TRBJ1-4,CAWSVQGASEKLFF
9,TRBV20-1,TRBJ1-1,CSARAGAFF
16,TRBV11-3,TRBJ2-2,CASSFSAVKNTGELFF
15,TRBV3-1/TRBV3-2,TRBJ2-7,CASSYSTSGPYEQYF
14,TRBV24-1,TRBJ1-2,CATSDWGSNYGYTF
14,TRBV6-4,TRBJ1-1,CASSMEGGLGEAFF
15,TRBV29-1,TRBJ1-2,CSVAGGPGWVYGYTF
13,TRBV30,TRBJ1-1,CAWSSILNTEAFF
12,TRBV12-3/TRBV12-4,TRBJ2-7,CASSPTSYEQYF
13,TRBV24-1,TRBJ2-6,CAIASPGANVLTF
14,TRBV2,TRBJ1-6,CASRRIVSGSPLHF
19,TRBV21-1,TRBJ2-7,CASSYAGGRGQGVISEQYF
11,TRBV5-1,TRBJ2-5,CASSIQETQYF
14,TRBV28,TRBJ1-6,CASSTLTESSPLHF
15,TRBV2,TRBJ2-7,CASRGQGGRTYEQYF
15,TRBV18,TRBJ2-7,CASSPPRTGVGEQYF
13,TRBV5-3,TRBJ2-7,CARSCDRRHEQYF
16,TRBV18,TRBJ2-4,CASSPLAILAKNIQYF
14,TRBV28,TRBJ2-1,CASSAQDRGYEQFF
16,TRBV5-1,TRBJ2-7,CASSLENPGTLYEQYF
15,TRBV11-2,TRBJ2-1,CASSLVDSVRHEQFF
16,TRBV6-5,TRBJ2-7,CASSYSITGGFYEQYF
14,TRBV24-1,TRBJ2-1,CATSDTQGGNEQFF
15,TRBV2,TRBJ1-1,CASKGARRRDAEAFF
14,TRBV7-6,TRBJ2-3,CASSLSSATDTQYF
15,TRBV27,TRBJ1-1,CASIEGVGGNTEAFF
13,TRBV5-1,TRBJ2-5,CASSSGYQETQYF
15,TRBV6-5,TRBJ2-3,CASSLGQGGTDTQYF
12,TRBV27,TRBJ1-5,CASSFSRQPQHF
14,TRBV5-1,TRBJ2-5,CASSLGRRDETQYF
14,TRBV3-1/TRBV3-2,TRBJ2-1,CASSPRGGINEQFF
17,TRBV6-1,TRBJ2-3,CASSEADRVGGTDTQYF
13,TRBV11-2,TRBJ1-5,CASRSGGGGSQHF